This TCR beta chain came from a study of neoadjuvant nivolumab and ipilimumab in lung cancer. The study's findings and limits: TCR sequencing covered a small number of samples. TCR richness and clonality were higher in tumors than adjacent uninvolved lung. Only two of four nivolumab-treated tumors gained richness and clonality by surgery. Blood richness before therapy tracked richness in tumors resected after neoadjuvant therapy.

V dropped 6 bases and J dropped 0; count of bases not matched to a gene: 11. Germline V gene data show CDR1 as LGHNA and CDR2 as YNFKEQ. This CDR3 region has 17 residues. Generated by immunoSEQ multiplex PCR, the TCRdb table keeps only in-frame clones and is missing some. The sample lists about 27,000 clones; around 76% were seen once. With regard to this clone: Its antigen is still unknown.

The source material was tumor tissue, sampled after neoadjuvant nivolumab, alone or with ipilimumab, at or shortly before surgery. The chain carries TRBV4-2 and TRBJ1-3; 7 positions agree with TRBD1. The TCR comes from an adult with non-small cell lung cancer. DNA of the CDR3: TGTGCCAGCAGTCAGACAGGGAAGGGAAGCTCTGGAAACACCATATATTTT. Translated, it gives CASSQTGKGSSGNTIYF.